This T cell receptor beta chain appears in the sequencing data of a study of early T cells in non-severe SARS-CoV-2 infection. Study-level background: Sequenced bulk RNA came from whole blood that was unsorted, and chains were unpaired. Points from the study as a whole: Matching against VDJdb likely underestimated virus-specific expansions, favoring anti-spike CD8.

CDR1 is MRHNA, CDR2 SNTAGT, per germline. This CDR3 is 15 amino acids long. The ends lost 6 bases at V and 2 bases at J; junction bases unmatched: 7. Researchers tagged individual cDNA molecules with unique molecular identifiers. Via MiXCR, TCRdb re-called the 5' RACE reads, giving one row per CDR3 protein. The repertoire has 75,000 to 100,000 distinct CDR3 sequences, under 15% of them found once; the top ten carry approximately 6%. Concerning this clonotype: The antigen is not known.

This clonotype originated in an adult who was a healthcare worker with PCR-confirmed SARS-CoV-2 infection or an uninfected control (not recorded which). Sequences were obtained from whole blood. The chain links TRBV6-4 to TRBJ2-5, with 9 positions matching TRBD1. CDR3 DNA: TGTGCCAGCAGCCCCGGGACAGGGCATCAAGAGACCCAGTACTTC. Translating it yields CASSPGTGHQETQYF.